This T cell receptor beta chain was found in a study of cytomegalovirus exposure and HLA in healthy donors. From germline, CDR1 is LNHDA and CDR2 SQIVND (reference sequence). The CDR3 totals 16 residues. The V and J ends lost 6 bases and 1 base, in that order; junction bases with no gene match: 7. The sample holds a few counts of this clone. Its antigen is still unknown. Overall study findings and caveats: The authors assumed roughly uniform sequencing depth across donors for presence/absence analyses. Available immune exposure information was restricted to CMV serostatus only. Some highly shared sequence variants likely arose as a pipeline artifact.

The PCR made use of 60 Vbeta and 13 Jbeta primers. Measured with immunoSEQ multiplex PCR; TCRdb has only the in-frame clones, and not every one. The sample yields 250,000 to 350,000 clones, 80% seen once. The sample taken for sequencing was PBMCs. This sequence was found in a girl aged 2 to 9 in good health and CMV-seronegative. This chain joins TRBV19 and TRBJ1-2; 11 positions agree with TRBD1. The CDR3 here is CASRPDRGHLNYGYTF. The CDR3 DNA sequence: TGTGCCAGTAGGCCGGACAGGGGGCATCTTAACTATGGCTACACCTTC. The full variable domain, in which reference TRBV19 and TRBJ1-2 provide the parts outside the CDR3, is DGGITQSPKYLFRKEGQNVTLSCEQNLNHDAMYWYRQDPGQGLRLIYYSQIVNDFQKGDIAEGYSVSREKKESFPLTVTSAQKNPTAFYLCASRPDRGHLNYGYTFGSGTRLTVV.